Presented here are 22 T cell receptor beta chains from one specimen sequenced in a study of graft-versus-host responses after intestinal transplantation. Their specific antigens are unknown. The protocol was immunoSEQ multiplex PCR, while the TCRdb copy is restricted to in-frame clones and leaves out a portion. The data hold fewer than 95,000 clones, with under 95% observed a single time. The sequencing used unstimulated CD8+ T cells sorted from spleen or lymph node cells, collected before transplant. These receptors were obtained from a human donor who was the organ donor for an intestinal transplant.

The chain recombines TRBV7-3 with TRBJ1-1; 9 nucleotides agree with TRBD1. The trim removed 5 bases at V and 5 bases at J, leaving 6 bases unmatched. The germline V gene encodes CDR1 SGHTA and CDR2 FQGTGA. CDR3 length: 14 amino acids. Written as DNA, the CDR3 is TGTGCCAGCAGCCTCGGGACAGGGCAGACTGAAGCTTTCTTT. It encodes CASSLGTGQTEAFF.

J is TRBJ2-7 and V is TRBV4-3; D is undetermined. CDR3 size: 15 residues. Between the trimmed V and J ends, which lost 1 base and 3 bases, there was a span of 13 bases. Germline V gene lookup returns CDR1 LGHNA and CDR2 YSLEER. DNA of the CDR3: TGCGCCAGCAGCCAAGGTCCGAGACACAACTACGAGCAGTACTTC. Encoded protein: CASSQGPRHNYEQYF.

The J gene is TRBJ1-6, the V gene TRBV9; TRBD1 agrees at 8 bases. The trim removed 3 bases at V and 6 bases at J, leaving 5 bases unmatched. CDR3 length: 15 residues. Germline V gives CDR1 SGDLS, CDR2 YYNGEE. For the CDR3, the DNA is TGTGCCAGCAGCGCAGGGGGCGGCTTTAATTCACCCCTCCACTTT. Translation: CASSAGGGFNSPLHF.

This clone was detected a few times. Distinct nucleotide sequences in the sample also encode this CDR3. The J gene is TRBJ2-7, the V gene TRBV6-5; D ambiguous. Germline V gene data show CDR1 as MNHEY and CDR2 as SVGAGI. This CDR3 spans 13 amino acids. V dropped 0 bases and J dropped 2 bases, with 5 bases sitting between them. CDR3 residues: CASSYSSAYEQYF. DNA of the CDR3: TGTGCCAGCAGTTACTCGAGTGCCTACGAGCAGTACTTC.

The chain joins TRBV11-2 to TRBJ1-1, with 7 bases matching TRBD1. Looked up from germline, CDR1 is SGHAT and CDR2 is FQNNGV. J lost 6 bases, V lost 6 bases, and 4 bases had no gene match. The CDR3 covers 12 residues. This CDR3 reads CASSRDRAEAFF. CDR3 in DNA: TGTGCCAGCAGTCGCGACAGGGCTGAAGCTTTCTTT.

The chain couples TRBV5-6 to TRBJ1-1, with D maybe TRBD1 (6 bases). Deletions cut 0 bases from V and 1 base from J, with 7 bases between. The CDR3 extends over 14 amino acids. Per germline, CDR1 SGHDT and CDR2 YYEEEE. The CDR3 DNA reads as TGTGCCAGCAGCTTGGACAGGGAGAACACTGAAGCTTTCTTT. Protein sequence: CASSLDRENTEAFF.

The CDR3 is CASSQGVNTEAFF. In DNA, the CDR3 is TGTGCCAGCAGCCAAGGGGTGAACACTGAAGCTTTCTTT. The rearrangement links TRBV27 to TRBJ1-1; D possibly corresponds to TRBD1 (5 bases). Germline lookup yields CDR1 MNHEY and CDR2 SMNVEV (reference sequence). The CDR3 loop spans 13 amino acids. Trimming removed 6 bases from V and 0 bases from J, with 8 bases in between.

The CDR3 loop reads CASSLGGSAYEQYF. CDR3 DNA: TGCGCCAGCAGCTTGGGAGGGAGCGCCTACGAGCAGTACTTC. This chain connects TRBV5-1 to TRBJ2-5, with a possible D match to TRBD2 (5 bases). The assigned J gene may be wrong: the sequence end matches TRBJ2-7 better. From germline, CDR1 is SGHRS and CDR2 YFSETQ. The CDR3 covers 14 residues.

The chain carries TRBV13 and TRBJ1-4; the D gene is possibly TRBD1 (5 bases). Between the trimmed V and J ends, which lost 5 bases and 4 bases, there was a span of 14 bases. Germline V gene data show CDR1 as PRHDT and CDR2 as FYEKMQ (reference sequence). CDR3 length: 15 residues. The CDR3 is CASSTSRAGNEKLFF. In nucleotides, the CDR3 is TGTGCCAGCAGCACCTCCAGGGCTGGTAATGAAAAACTGTTTTTT.

The table lists this clone with a count of one. V and J are TRBV27 and TRBJ2-2; D is perhaps TRBD1 (5 bases). This CDR3 is built from 14 residues. Between the trimmed V and J ends, which lost 3 bases and 7 bases, there was a span of 12 bases. The germline V gene encodes CDR1 MNHEY and CDR2 SMNVEV (reference sequence). This chain's CDR3 is CASSFQGSYGELFF. DNA for the CDR3: TGTGCCAGCAGTTTTCAGGGCTCATACGGGGAGCTGTTTTTT.

The chain carries TRBV6-5 and TRBJ1-1, with 10 positions matching TRBD1. V was clipped by 5 bases and J by 2 bases; unmatched bases: 5. The CDR3 is 15 amino acids. CDR1 and CDR2 from the germline V gene are MNHEY and SVGAGI. CDR3 DNA: TGTGCCAGCAGTCCTGACAGGGGGCATAACACTGAAGCTTTCTTT. It translates to CASSPDRGHNTEAFF.

This sequence joins TRBV2 and TRBJ2-3; D call uncertain. V lost 5 bases and J lost 0, with 9 bases in between. Germline-derived CDR1 and CDR2 are SNHLY and FYNNEI. This CDR3 has 14 residues. The CDR3 reads CASSLPRSTDTQYF. In DNA form, the CDR3 reads TGTGCCAGCAGTCTACCTCGAAGCACAGATACGCAGTATTTT.

V and J are TRBV4-1 and TRBJ2-5; D remains ambiguous. Trimming removed 0 bases at V and 5 bases at J, with 7 bases between. Looked up from germline, CDR1 is MGHRA and CDR2 is YSYEKL. The CDR3 runs to 13 residues. CDR3 bases: TGCGCCAGCAGCCAAGATTCTGTGGAGACCCAGTACTTC. Translation gives CASSQDSVETQYF.

This clone came up once. The genes are TRBV7-6 and TRBJ2-5, with 9 bases lining up with TRBD1. The V gene's germline CDR1 is SGHVS and CDR2 FNYEAQ. Germline trimming cut 5 bases from V and 1 base from J; bases unmatched to any gene: 20. This CDR3 spans 20 amino acids. The CDR3 region is CASSLRAYRGPRYGQETQYF. CDR3 DNA sequence: TGTGCCAGCAGCCTTAGGGCATACAGGGGGCCCCGGTACGGCCAAGAGACCCAGTACTTC.

This rearrangement joins TRBV7-9 to TRBJ1-4; D is possibly TRBD1 (6 bases). The V end was cut by 5 bases, the J end by 5 bases, with 15 bases between. The CDR3 has 15 residues. Germline CDR1 SEHNR, CDR2 FQNEAQ (reference sequence). Here the CDR3 reads CASSRDDRLNEKLFF. The CDR3, as DNA: TGTGCCAGCAGCCGCGATGACAGGTTAAATGAAAAACTGTTTTTT.

The V gene is TRBV7-8, the J gene TRBJ1-6, with D uncertain. This CDR3 spans 17 amino acids. Trimming left V 1 base short and J 5 bases short, with 15 bases between. CDR1 SGHVS and CDR2 FQNEAQ come from the germline V gene. This CDR3 reads CASSLENRIANNSPLHF. As DNA, the CDR3 is TGTGCCAGCAGCTTAGAAAACAGAATCGCTAATAATTCACCCCTCCACTTT.

The V call is TRBV6-6, the J call TRBJ2-1; 7 bases map to TRBD2. This CDR3 spans 14 amino acids. Per germline, CDR1 MNHNY and CDR2 SVGAGI (reference sequence). V was pared by 6 bases and J by 5 bases, with 7 bases of the junction left unmatched. Here the CDR3 reads CASSPAGAHNEQFF. CDR3 nucleotide sequence: TGTGCCAGCAGCCCGGCGGGAGCGCACAATGAGCAGTTCTTC.

V gene TRBV4-3 combines with J gene TRBJ2-1, with TRBD2 matching 15 bases. This CDR3 region has 19 residues. Germline trimming cut 2 bases from V and 2 bases from J; bases unmatched to any gene: 7. Germline CDR1 reads LGHNA; CDR2 reads YSLEER. The CDR3 sequence is CASSQPGTSGGSTYNEQFF. The CDR3 DNA reads as TGCGCCAGCAGCCAACCTGGGACTAGCGGGGGGAGTACCTACAATGAGCAGTTCTTC.

The chain joins TRBV6-6 to TRBJ2-7; D may be TRBD2 (7 bases). The CDR3 sequence is 15 residues long. Germline CDR1 and CDR2: MNHNY and SVGAGI (reference sequence). The V and J ends lost 2 bases and 7 bases respectively, with 18 bases between them. The CDR3 protein is CASSYDSTGRGEQYF. The CDR3 nucleotides are TGTGCCAGCAGTTACGATAGCACAGGGAGGGGGGAGCAGTACTTC.

The genes are TRBV9 and TRBJ2-5; TRBD1 might be the D (5 bases). The tail of the sequence fits TRBJ2-7 better, so the J call may be wrong. This CDR3 contains 14 residues. CDR1 SGDLS and CDR2 YYNGEE come from the germline V gene. The CDR3 loop is CASSVSLGPYEQYF. The CDR3 DNA is TGTGCCAGCAGCGTCTCGTTGGGGCCCTACGAGCAGTACTTC.

This clone was detected only once. This chain links TRBV27 with TRBJ2-1, with D maybe TRBD2 (5 bases). CDR1 is MNHEY and CDR2 is SMNVEV in the germline V gene (reference sequence). Trimming cost V 4 bases and J 5 bases, with 9 bases left between them. CDR3 length: 13 amino acids. CDR3 sequence: CASSSADNNEQFF. As DNA, the CDR3 is TGTGCCAGCAGTTCAGCGGATAACAATGAGCAGTTCTTC.

This clone was picked up one time. The V call is TRBV5-1, the J call TRBJ2-5, with TRBD2 identical over 12 bases. Germline V gives CDR1 SGHRS, CDR2 YFSETQ. V shed 4 bases, J shed 4 bases, and the junction held 8 bases outside the gene matches. This CDR3 contains 16 residues. CDR3 in amino acids: CASSPETSGSTETQYF. In DNA, the CDR3 is TGCGCCAGCAGCCCGGAGACTAGCGGGAGTACAGAGACCCAGTACTTC.